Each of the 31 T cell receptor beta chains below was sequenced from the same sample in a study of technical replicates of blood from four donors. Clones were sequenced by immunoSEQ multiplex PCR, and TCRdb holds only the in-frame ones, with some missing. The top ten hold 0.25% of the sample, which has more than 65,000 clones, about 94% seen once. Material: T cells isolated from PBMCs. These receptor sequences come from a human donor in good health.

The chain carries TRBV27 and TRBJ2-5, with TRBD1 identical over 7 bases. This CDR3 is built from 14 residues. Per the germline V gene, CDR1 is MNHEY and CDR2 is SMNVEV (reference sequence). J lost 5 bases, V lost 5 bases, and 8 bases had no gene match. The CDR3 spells CASSPRQGWETQYF. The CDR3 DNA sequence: TGTGCCAGCAGTCCAAGACAGGGCTGGGAGACCCAGTACTTC.

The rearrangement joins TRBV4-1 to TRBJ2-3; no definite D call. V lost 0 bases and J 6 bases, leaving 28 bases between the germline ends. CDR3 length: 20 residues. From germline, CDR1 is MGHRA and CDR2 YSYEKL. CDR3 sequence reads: CASSQDSISFNAFMPDTQYF. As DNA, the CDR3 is TGCGCCAGCAGCCAAGATTCGATTAGTTTCAATGCTTTTATGCCGGATACGCAGTATTTT.

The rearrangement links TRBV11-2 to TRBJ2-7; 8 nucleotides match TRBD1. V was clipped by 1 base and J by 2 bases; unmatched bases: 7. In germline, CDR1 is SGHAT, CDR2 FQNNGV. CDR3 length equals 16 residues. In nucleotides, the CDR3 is TGTGCCAGCAGCTTAGCCCCCGGGACAGGACCCTACGAGCAGTACTTC. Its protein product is CASSLAPGTGPYEQYF.

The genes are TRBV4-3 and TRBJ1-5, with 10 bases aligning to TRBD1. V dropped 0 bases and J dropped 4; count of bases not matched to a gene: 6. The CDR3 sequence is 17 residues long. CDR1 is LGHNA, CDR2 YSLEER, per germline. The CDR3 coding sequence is TGCGCCAGCAGCCAAGATCTGCTGGGACAGGGGAATCAGCCCCAGCATTTT. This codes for CASSQDLLGQGNQPQHF.

In DNA, the CDR3 is TGTGCCAGCAGCCAAGATAAGCGGGGGGGCCTCTACGAGCAGTACTTC. Amino acid sequence: CASSQDKRGGLYEQYF. The chain couples TRBV4-2 to TRBJ2-7; TRBD2 agrees at 10 bases. The V and J ends lost 0 bases and 3 bases, in that order; junction bases with no gene match: 5. CDR3 size: 16 residues. Germline CDR1 and CDR2: LGHNA and YNFKEQ.

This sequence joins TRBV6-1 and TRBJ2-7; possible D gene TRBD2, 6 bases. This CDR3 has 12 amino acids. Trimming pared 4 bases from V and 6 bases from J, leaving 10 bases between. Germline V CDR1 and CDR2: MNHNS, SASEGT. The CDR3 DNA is TGTGCCAGCAGTGTTGGAGGGACCGAGCAGTACTTC. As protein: CASSVGGTEQYF.

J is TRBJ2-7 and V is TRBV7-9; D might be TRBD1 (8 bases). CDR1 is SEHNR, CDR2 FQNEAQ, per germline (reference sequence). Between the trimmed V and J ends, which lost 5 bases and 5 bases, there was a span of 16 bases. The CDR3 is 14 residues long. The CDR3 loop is CASSPRTGRDEQYF. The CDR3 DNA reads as TGTGCCAGCAGCCCGCGGACAGGGAGGGACGAGCAGTACTTC.

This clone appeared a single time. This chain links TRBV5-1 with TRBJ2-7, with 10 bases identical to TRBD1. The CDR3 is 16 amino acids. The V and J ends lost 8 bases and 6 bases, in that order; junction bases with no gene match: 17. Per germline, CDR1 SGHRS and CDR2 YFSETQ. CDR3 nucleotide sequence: TGCGCCAGTCGACTTGGGGACAGGGGAGGCATGTCCGAGCAGTACTTC. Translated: CASRLGDRGGMSEQYF.

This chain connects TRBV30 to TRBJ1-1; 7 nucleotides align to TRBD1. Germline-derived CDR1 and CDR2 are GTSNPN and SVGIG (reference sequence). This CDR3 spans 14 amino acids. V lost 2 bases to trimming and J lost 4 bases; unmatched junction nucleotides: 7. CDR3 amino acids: CAWSKGARTTEAFF. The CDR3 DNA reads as TGTGCCTGGAGTAAGGGGGCGCGTACCACTGAAGCTTTCTTT.

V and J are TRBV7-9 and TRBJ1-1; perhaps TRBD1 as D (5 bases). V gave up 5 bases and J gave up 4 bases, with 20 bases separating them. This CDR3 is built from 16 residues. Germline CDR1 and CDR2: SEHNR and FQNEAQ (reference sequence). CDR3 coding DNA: TGTGCCAGCAGCCCCCGGACGGGCAGGGTGGGCACTGAAGCTTTCTTT. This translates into CASSPRTGRVGTEAFF.

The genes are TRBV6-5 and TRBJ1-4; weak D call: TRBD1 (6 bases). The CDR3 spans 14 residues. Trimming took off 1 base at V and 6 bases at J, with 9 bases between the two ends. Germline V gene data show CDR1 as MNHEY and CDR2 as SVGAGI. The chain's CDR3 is CASSYWEGDEKLFF. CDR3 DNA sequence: TGTGCCAGCAGTTACTGGGAGGGGGATGAAAAACTGTTTTTT.

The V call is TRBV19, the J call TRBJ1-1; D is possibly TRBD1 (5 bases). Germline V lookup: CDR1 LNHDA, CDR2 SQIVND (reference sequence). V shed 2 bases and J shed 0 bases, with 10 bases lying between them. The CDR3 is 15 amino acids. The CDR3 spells CASSIREDMNTEAFF. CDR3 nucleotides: TGTGCCAGTAGTATACGGGAGGACATGAACACTGAAGCTTTCTTT. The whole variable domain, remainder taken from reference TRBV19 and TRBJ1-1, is DGGITQSPKYLFRKEGQNVTLSCEQNLNHDAMYWYRQDPGQGLRLIYYSQIVNDFQKGDIAEGYSVSREKKESFPLTVTSAQKNPTAFYLCASSIREDMNTEAFFGQGTRLTVV.

CDR3 amino acids: CASSLGGDTEAFF. The CDR3 region has the DNA TGTGCCAGCAGCTTGGGGGGCGACACTGAAGCTTTCTTT. V is TRBV5-5 and J is TRBJ1-1; TRBD1 is a possible D gene (5 bases). The CDR3 consists of 13 residues. With 0 bases removed from V and 3 bases from J, the gap between germline ends came to 6 bases. In germline, CDR1 is SGHKS, CDR2 YYEKEE (reference sequence).

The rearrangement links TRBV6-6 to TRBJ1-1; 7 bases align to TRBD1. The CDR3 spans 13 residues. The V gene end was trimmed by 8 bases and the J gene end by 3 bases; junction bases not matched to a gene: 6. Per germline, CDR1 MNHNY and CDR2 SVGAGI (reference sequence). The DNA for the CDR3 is TGTGCCAGCTCAATTGGACAGGACACTGAAGCTTTCTTT. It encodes CASSIGQDTEAFF.

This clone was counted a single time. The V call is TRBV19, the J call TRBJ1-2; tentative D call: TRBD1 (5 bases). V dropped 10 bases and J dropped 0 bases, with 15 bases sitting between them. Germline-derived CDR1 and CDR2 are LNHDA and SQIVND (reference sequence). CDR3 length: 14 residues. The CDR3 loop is CATTPGGSNYGYTF. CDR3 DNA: TGTGCCACCACGCCGGGGGGATCTAACTATGGCTACACCTTC.

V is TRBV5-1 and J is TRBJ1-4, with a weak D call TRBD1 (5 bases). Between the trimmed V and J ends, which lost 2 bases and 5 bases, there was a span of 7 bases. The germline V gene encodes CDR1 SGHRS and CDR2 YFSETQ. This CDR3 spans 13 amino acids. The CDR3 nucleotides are TGCGCCAGCAGCTTACGACAGAATGAAAAACTGTTTTTT. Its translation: CASSLRQNEKLFF.

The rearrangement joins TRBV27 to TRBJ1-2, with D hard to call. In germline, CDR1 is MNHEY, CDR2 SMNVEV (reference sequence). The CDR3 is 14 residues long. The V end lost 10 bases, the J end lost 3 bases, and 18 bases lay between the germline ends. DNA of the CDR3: TGTGCCACCCGGAGCTTGGGAGAGGACTATGGCTACACCTTC. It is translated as CATRSLGEDYGYTF.

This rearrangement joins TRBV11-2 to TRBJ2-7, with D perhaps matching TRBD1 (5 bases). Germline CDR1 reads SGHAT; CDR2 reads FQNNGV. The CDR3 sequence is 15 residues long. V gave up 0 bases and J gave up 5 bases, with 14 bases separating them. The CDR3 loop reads CASSLEGQGPDEQYF. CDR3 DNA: TGTGCCAGCAGCTTAGAGGGGCAGGGCCCGGACGAGCAGTACTTC.

The CDR3 DNA reads as TGCGCCAGCAGCCTGGGACAGGGAGGCCAGTACTTC. Protein: CASSLGQGGQYF. The V gene is TRBV5-1, the J gene TRBJ2-7, with 9 bases lining up with TRBD1. Trimming cost V 4 bases and J 10 bases; bases outside gene matches: 6. Germline loops: CDR1 SGHRS, CDR2 YFSETQ. The CDR3 consists of 12 residues.

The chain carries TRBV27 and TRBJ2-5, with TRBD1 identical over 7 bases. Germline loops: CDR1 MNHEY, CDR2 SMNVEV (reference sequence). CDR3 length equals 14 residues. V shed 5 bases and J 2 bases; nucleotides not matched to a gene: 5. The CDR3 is CASSPGTAQETQYF. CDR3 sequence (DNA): TGTGCCAGCAGTCCTGGGACAGCTCAAGAGACCCAGTACTTC.

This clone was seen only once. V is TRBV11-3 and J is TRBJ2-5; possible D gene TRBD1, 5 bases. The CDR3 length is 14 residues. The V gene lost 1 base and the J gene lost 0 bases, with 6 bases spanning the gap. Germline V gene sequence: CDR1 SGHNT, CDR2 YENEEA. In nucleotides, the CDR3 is TGTGCCAGCAGCTTAGGACAGAACCAAGAGACCCAGTACTTC. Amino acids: CASSLGQNQETQYF.

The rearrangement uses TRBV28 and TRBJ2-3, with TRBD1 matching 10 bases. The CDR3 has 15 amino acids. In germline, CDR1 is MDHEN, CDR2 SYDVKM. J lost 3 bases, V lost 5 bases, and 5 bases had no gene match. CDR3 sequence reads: CASSRQGAWTDTQYF. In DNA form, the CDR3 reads TGTGCCAGCAGTAGACAGGGGGCTTGGACAGATACGCAGTATTTT. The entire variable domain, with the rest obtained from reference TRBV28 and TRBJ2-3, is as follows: DVKVTQSSRYLVKRTGEKVFLECVQDMDHENMFWYRQDPGLGLRLIYFSYDVKMKEKGDIPEGYSVSREKKERFSLILESASTNQTSMYLCASSRQGAWTDTQYFGPGTRLTVL.

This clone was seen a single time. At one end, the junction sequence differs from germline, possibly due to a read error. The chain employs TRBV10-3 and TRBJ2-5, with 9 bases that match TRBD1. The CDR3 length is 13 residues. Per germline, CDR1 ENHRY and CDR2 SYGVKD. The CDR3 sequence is CAISESRETGGDF. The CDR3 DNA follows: TGTGCCATCAGTGAGTCGCGAGAGACAGGGGGGGACTTC.

CDR3 nucleotides: TGTGCCAGCAGCTTAGCGGGCGGGACTGGAAACACCATATATTTT. Residues: CASSLAGGTGNTIYF. The chain employs TRBV7-9 and TRBJ1-3; D gene uncertain. The CDR3 totals 15 residues. Trimming removed 0 bases at V and 2 bases at J, with 8 bases between. Germline CDR1 reads SEHNR; CDR2 reads FQNEAQ (reference sequence).

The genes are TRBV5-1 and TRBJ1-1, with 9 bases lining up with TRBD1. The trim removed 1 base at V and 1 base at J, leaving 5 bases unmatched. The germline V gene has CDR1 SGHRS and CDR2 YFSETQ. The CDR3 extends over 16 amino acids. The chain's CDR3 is CASSLITGGRNTEAFF. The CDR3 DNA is TGCGCCAGCAGCTTGATAACAGGGGGCAGGAACACTGAAGCTTTCTTT.

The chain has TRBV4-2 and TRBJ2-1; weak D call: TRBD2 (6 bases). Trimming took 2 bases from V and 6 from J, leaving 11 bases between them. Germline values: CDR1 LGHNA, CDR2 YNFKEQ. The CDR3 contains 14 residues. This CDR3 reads CASSQPSSANEQFF. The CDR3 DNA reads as TGTGCCAGCAGCCAACCCTCTAGCGCCAATGAGCAGTTCTTC.

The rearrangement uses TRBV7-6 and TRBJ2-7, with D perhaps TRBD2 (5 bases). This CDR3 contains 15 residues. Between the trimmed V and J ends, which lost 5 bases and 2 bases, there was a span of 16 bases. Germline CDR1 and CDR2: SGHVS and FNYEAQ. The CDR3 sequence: CASSLGSGLPYEQYF. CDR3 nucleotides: TGTGCCAGCAGCCTGGGGTCGGGGTTACCCTACGAGCAGTACTTC.

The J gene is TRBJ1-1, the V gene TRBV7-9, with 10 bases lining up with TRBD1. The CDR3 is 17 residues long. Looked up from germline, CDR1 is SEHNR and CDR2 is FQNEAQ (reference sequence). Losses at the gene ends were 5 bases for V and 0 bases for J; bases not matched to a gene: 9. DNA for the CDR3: TGTGCCAGCAGCCCTTCCCCGGGACAGGGGATGAACACTGAAGCTTTCTTT. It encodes CASSPSPGQGMNTEAFF.

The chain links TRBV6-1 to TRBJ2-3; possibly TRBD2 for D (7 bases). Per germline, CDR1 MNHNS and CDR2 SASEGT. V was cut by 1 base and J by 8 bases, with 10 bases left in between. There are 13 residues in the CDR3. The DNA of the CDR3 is TGTGCCAGCAGTGAAGGTGGGGGGGCTACGCAGTATTTT. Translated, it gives CASSEGGGATQYF.

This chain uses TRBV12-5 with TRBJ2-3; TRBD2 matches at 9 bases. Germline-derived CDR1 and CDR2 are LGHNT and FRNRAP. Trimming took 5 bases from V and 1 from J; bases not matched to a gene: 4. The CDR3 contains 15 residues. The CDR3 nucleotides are TGTGCTAGTGGTGGAGCGGGAGGAGGCACAGATACGCAGTATTTT. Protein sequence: CASGGAGGGTDTQYF.

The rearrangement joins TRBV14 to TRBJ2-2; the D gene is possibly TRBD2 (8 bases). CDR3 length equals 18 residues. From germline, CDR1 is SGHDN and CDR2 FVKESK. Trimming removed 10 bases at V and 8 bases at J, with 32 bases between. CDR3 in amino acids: CANRQGTPLAVREGELFF. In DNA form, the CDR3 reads TGTGCCAACAGACAGGGAACCCCACTAGCGGTAAGGGAAGGGGAGCTGTTTTTT.